This T cell receptor beta chain comes out of a study of read filtering for tumor transcriptome and immune sequencing. From 400 to 450 ng of RNA, a library with molecular barcoded alpha/delta and beta/gamma adaptors was made. TCRdb redid the calling of the reads with MiXCR, one entry per CDR3 protein. The table includes roughly 61,000 distinct CDR3 sequences, over 9% detected once. Many counts were recorded for this clonotype. The CDR3 sequence is 18 residues long. Looked up from germline, CDR1 is MGHRA and CDR2 is YSYEKL. Trimming removed 1 base at V and 4 bases at J, with 20 bases between. This sequence joins TRBV4-1 and TRBJ2-1; D remains ambiguous. Sequencing was carried out using a population of CD138-negative cells sorted from bone marrow. The TCR comes from a donor aged 40 or older with multiple myeloma. CDR3 nucleotides: TGCGCCAGCAGCCAAGGGATAATCGCAGGACCCTCTTACAATGAGCAGTTCTTC. This gives the protein CASSQGIIAGPSYNEQFF.